A selection of T cell receptor beta chains follows, all from one sample in a study of neoadjuvant nivolumab and ipilimumab in lung cancer. Some clones are missing from TCRdb's copy, which holds only in-frame ones; the method was immunoSEQ multiplex PCR. Here the sample spans about 18,000 clones, around 80% being singletons. The sample was tumor tissue, taken after neoadjuvant nivolumab, alone or with ipilimumab, at or shortly before surgery. The origin of the receptors is an adult with non-small cell lung cancer. The CDR3 runs from the conserved cysteine through the conserved F or W. Fields, in order: clone size, D gene, V gene, J gene, CDR3 protein, CDR3 DNA. D genes are given only for firm matches. Clone sizes are given selectively: once, few, many, or a class where the clone is expanded.

clone_size: -
d_call: TRBD1
v_call: TRBV5-4
j_call: TRBJ1-4
cdr3_aa: CASSLSIQGGNEKLFF
cdr3_nt: TGTGCCAGCAGCTTGAGCATCCAGGGGGGAAATGAAAAACTGTTTTTT

clone_size: -
d_call: -
v_call: TRBV6-4
j_call: TRBJ2-3
cdr3_aa: CASSDSEGHTDTQYF
cdr3_nt: TGTGCCAGCAGTGACTCGGAGGGCCACACAGATACGCAGTATTTT

clone_size: -
d_call: -
v_call: TRBV2
j_call: TRBJ1-3
cdr3_aa: CASSESRSAGNTIYF
cdr3_nt: TGTGCCAGCAGTGAATCTCGGTCGGCTGGAAACACCATATATTTT

clone_size: -
d_call: -
v_call: TRBV6-1
j_call: TRBJ1-2
cdr3_aa: CASSDLQGVGYTF
cdr3_nt: TGTGCCAGCAGTGACCTGCAGGGTGTTGGCTACACCTTC

clone_size: -
d_call: -
v_call: TRBV4-1
j_call: TRBJ2-7
cdr3_aa: CASSQVGQNHYEQYF
cdr3_nt: TGCGCCAGCAGCCAAGTAGGACAGAACCACTACGAGCAGTACTTC

clone_size: -
d_call: -
v_call: TRBV28
j_call: TRBJ1-1
cdr3_aa: CASSLFGGGDTEAFF
cdr3_nt: TGTGCCAGCAGTTTATTCGGGGGAGGGGACACTGAAGCTTTCTTT

clone_size: medium-sized
d_call: -
v_call: TRBV15
j_call: TRBJ2-1
cdr3_aa: CATRDNYNEQFF
cdr3_nt: TGTGCCACCAGGGACAATTACAATGAGCAGTTCTTC

clone_size: -
d_call: TRBD1
v_call: TRBV7-9
j_call: TRBJ2-7
cdr3_aa: CASSLLVGQGPSEQYF
cdr3_nt: TGTGCCAGCAGCTTACTAGTGGGACAGGGCCCTAGTGAGCAGTACTTC

clone_size: few
d_call: -
v_call: TRBV14
j_call: TRBJ2-1
cdr3_aa: CASSQGTSRQFF
cdr3_nt: TGTGCCAGCAGCCAAGGAACTAGCAGGCAGTTCTTC

clone_size: -
d_call: -
v_call: TRBV5-1
j_call: TRBJ2-1
cdr3_aa: CASSRQGLTTLGGNEQFF
cdr3_nt: TGCGCCAGCAGCAGGCAGGGTTTGACTACTCTCGGTGGCAATGAGCAGTTCTTC

clone_size: -
d_call: -
v_call: TRBV28
j_call: TRBJ1-1
cdr3_aa: CASSPLRDISMNTEAFF
cdr3_nt: TGTGCCAGCAGTCCCCTCCGGGATATTTCAATGAACACTGAAGCTTTCTTT

clone_size: -
d_call: -
v_call: TRBV5-4
j_call: TRBJ2-3
cdr3_aa: CASSPFGAGSTDTQYF
cdr3_nt: TGTGCCAGCAGCCCCTTCGGAGCGGGTAGCACAGATACGCAGTATTTT

clone_size: -
d_call: TRBD2
v_call: TRBV5-1
j_call: TRBJ2-5
cdr3_aa: CASSLDGRAPETQYF
cdr3_nt: TGCGCCAGCAGCTTGGACGGGAGGGCCCCGGAGACCCAGTACTTC

clone_size: few
d_call: -
v_call: TRBV7-2
j_call: TRBJ2-5
cdr3_aa: CASSSYLEETQYF
cdr3_nt: TGTGCCAGCAGCTCCTACTTGGAAGAGACCCAGTACTTC

clone_size: -
d_call: -
v_call: TRBV4-2
j_call: TRBJ2-4
cdr3_aa: CASSQDSGGKAKNIQYF
cdr3_nt: TGTGCCAGCAGCCAAGATAGTGGCGGCAAAGCCAAAAACATTCAGTACTTC

clone_size: large
d_call: -
v_call: TRBV9
j_call: TRBJ1-5
cdr3_aa: CASSVRQFGPNQPQHF
cdr3_nt: TGTGCCAGCAGCGTACGGCAGTTTGGCCCCAATCAGCCCCAGCATTTT

clone_size: -
d_call: -
v_call: TRBV4-2
j_call: TRBJ2-7
cdr3_aa: CASSQVSGGAYEQYF
cdr3_nt: TGTGCCAGCAGCCAAGTATCCGGGGGCGCGTACGAGCAGTACTTC

clone_size: -
d_call: -
v_call: TRBV28
j_call: TRBJ1-1
cdr3_aa: CASIEIMNTEAFF
cdr3_nt: TGTGCCAGCATCGAAATTATGAACACTGAAGCTTTCTTT

clone_size: -
d_call: -
v_call: TRBV5-1
j_call: TRBJ2-2
cdr3_aa: CASSFVSPDRSSGELFF
cdr3_nt: TGCGCCAGCAGCTTTGTTTCACCAGACAGGTCTAGCGGGGAGCTGTTTTTT

clone_size: few
d_call: -
v_call: TRBV4-3
j_call: TRBJ2-7
cdr3_aa: CASSLRQTGYEQYF
cdr3_nt: TGCGCCAGCAGCCTTAGACAGACCGGCTACGAGCAGTACTTC

clone_size: -
d_call: TRBD1
v_call: TRBV7-8
j_call: TRBJ2-5
cdr3_aa: CASSYDSEGGAGTQYF
cdr3_nt: TGTGCCAGCAGCTACGACAGTGAAGGGGGCGCGGGGACCCAGTACTTC

clone_size: -
d_call: TRBD1
v_call: TRBV5-1
j_call: TRBJ2-1
cdr3_aa: CASAKGDRTNNEQFF
cdr3_nt: TGCGCCAGCGCCAAGGGGGACAGGACTAACAATGAGCAGTTCTTC

clone_size: -
d_call: -
v_call: TRBV6-1
j_call: TRBJ1-2
cdr3_aa: CASRRMGGYTF
cdr3_nt: TGTGCCAGCAGGAGGATGGGCGGCTACACCTTC

clone_size: few
d_call: TRBD1
v_call: TRBV7-9
j_call: TRBJ1-1
cdr3_aa: CASSLSGQGAAEAFF
cdr3_nt: TGTGCCAGCAGCTTATCAGGACAGGGGGCTGCTGAAGCTTTCTTT

clone_size: -
d_call: -
v_call: TRBV4-3
j_call: TRBJ2-2
cdr3_aa: CASSQDPGAGELFF
cdr3_nt: TGCGCCAGCAGCCAGGACCCCGGGGCCGGGGAGCTGTTTTTT

clone_size: -
d_call: -
v_call: TRBV9
j_call: TRBJ2-6
cdr3_aa: CASSVGGGYSGANVLTF
cdr3_nt: TGTGCCAGCAGCGTAGGGGGCGGATACTCTGGGGCCAACGTCCTGACTTTC

clone_size: few
d_call: -
v_call: TRBV5-4
j_call: TRBJ1-1
cdr3_aa: CASSLRGTEAFF
cdr3_nt: TGTGCCAGCAGCTTGAGGGGCACTGAAGCTTTCTTT

clone_size: -
d_call: -
v_call: TRBV7-9
j_call: TRBJ1-1
cdr3_aa: CASSLRKNTEAFF
cdr3_nt: TGTGCCAGCAGCTTAAGAAAGAACACTGAAGCTTTCTTT

clone_size: -
d_call: TRBD2
v_call: TRBV11-3
j_call: TRBJ2-1
cdr3_aa: CASSPAGYEQFF
cdr3_nt: TGTGCCAGCAGCCCAGCGGGATATGAGCAGTTCTTC

clone_size: few
d_call: -
v_call: TRBV2
j_call: TRBJ1-2
cdr3_aa: CASSTTGSWRGYTF
cdr3_nt: TGTGCCAGCAGTACTACAGGGAGCTGGCGCGGCTACACCTTC

clone_size: -
d_call: TRBD2
v_call: TRBV18
j_call: TRBJ2-1
cdr3_aa: CASSPWSSGGIDNEQFF
cdr3_nt: TGTGCCAGCTCACCATGGTCTAGCGGAGGGATAGACAATGAGCAGTTCTTC

clone_size: -
d_call: -
v_call: TRBV7-8
j_call: TRBJ2-3
cdr3_aa: CASSLAGEDTQYF
cdr3_nt: TGTGCCAGCAGCTTAGCCGGAGAAGATACGCAGTATTTT

clone_size: -
d_call: -
v_call: TRBV4-2
j_call: TRBJ1-1
cdr3_aa: CASSYQRRNTEAFF
cdr3_nt: TGTGCCAGCAGCTATCAACGGAGGAACACTGAAGCTTTCTTT

clone_size: few
d_call: TRBD2
v_call: TRBV10-3
j_call: TRBJ2-1
cdr3_aa: CAISESVSGLYNEQFF
cdr3_nt: TGTGCCATCAGTGAGTCTGTTAGCGGGCTCTACAATGAGCAGTTCTTC

clone_size: -
d_call: -
v_call: TRBV2
j_call: TRBJ2-3
cdr3_aa: CASSGGWRTDTQYF
cdr3_nt: TGTGCCAGCAGTGGCGGGTGGCGCACAGATACGCAGTATTTT

clone_size: -
d_call: TRBD2
v_call: TRBV5-1
j_call: TRBJ2-3
cdr3_aa: CASSIASTSVDTQYF
cdr3_nt: TGCGCCAGCAGCATAGCCTCAACTAGCGTAGATACGCAGTATTTT

clone_size: -
d_call: TRBD1
v_call: TRBV5-5
j_call: TRBJ2-5
cdr3_aa: CASSFDRAGQETQYF
cdr3_nt: TGTGCCAGCAGCTTCGACAGGGCTGGGCAAGAGACCCAGTACTTC

clone_size: -
d_call: TRBD2
v_call: TRBV5-1
j_call: TRBJ2-3
cdr3_aa: CASSLFPPSGKVAGGCGDTDTQYF
cdr3_nt: TGCGCCAGCAGCTTGTTTCCGCCCTCGGGAAAGGTGGCGGGAGGATGCGGGGACACAGATACGCAGTATTTT

clone_size: -
d_call: TRBD1
v_call: TRBV18
j_call: TRBJ2-5
cdr3_aa: CASSPGNRGVSETQYF
cdr3_nt: TGTGCCAGCTCACCAGGCAACAGGGGTGTATCAGAGACCCAGTACTTC

clone_size: -
d_call: -
v_call: TRBV5-5
j_call: TRBJ2-7
cdr3_aa: CASSGTGPVYEQYF
cdr3_nt: TGTGCCAGCAGCGGAACGGGGCCTGTCTACGAGCAGTACTTC

clone_size: -
d_call: -
v_call: TRBV11-2
j_call: TRBJ2-3
cdr3_aa: CASSRRQGTDTQYF
cdr3_nt: TGTGCCAGCAGCCGCCGGCAAGGCACAGATACGCAGTATTTT

clone_size: -
d_call: TRBD2
v_call: TRBV10-2
j_call: TRBJ2-7
cdr3_aa: CASSTSGRAYEQYF
cdr3_nt: TGCGCCAGCAGTACTAGCGGGAGGGCCTACGAGCAGTACTTC

clone_size: -
d_call: -
v_call: TRBV12-2
j_call: TRBJ2-7
cdr3_aa: CASRRDRDRGHEQYF
cdr3_nt: TGTGCAAGTCGGAGAGACCGGGACAGGGGACACGAGCAGTACTTC

clone_size: -
d_call: -
v_call: TRBV27
j_call: TRBJ2-5
cdr3_aa: CASSDGNRETQYF
cdr3_nt: TGTGCCAGCAGTGACGGTAACCGGGAGACCCAGTACTTC

clone_size: -
d_call: -
v_call: TRBV4-1
j_call: TRBJ1-1
cdr3_aa: CASSLLGGMNTEAFF
cdr3_nt: TGCGCCAGCAGCCTCCTGGGGGGGATGAACACTGAAGCTTTCTTT

clone_size: -
d_call: TRBD2
v_call: TRBV5-1
j_call: TRBJ2-2
cdr3_aa: CASSATSGATGELFF
cdr3_nt: TGCGCCAGCAGCGCCACTAGCGGGGCAACCGGGGAGCTGTTTTTT

clone_size: medium-sized
d_call: -
v_call: TRBV18
j_call: TRBJ2-7
cdr3_aa: CASSYGQSSYEQYF
cdr3_nt: TGTGCCAGCTCATATGGACAGTCTTCCTACGAGCAGTACTTC

clone_size: -
d_call: -
v_call: TRBV9
j_call: TRBJ2-7
cdr3_aa: CASSRTIGEGGYEQYF
cdr3_nt: TGTGCCAGCAGCCGCACTATAGGGGAGGGGGGCTACGAGCAGTACTTC

clone_size: once
d_call: -
v_call: TRBV7-9
j_call: TRBJ1-4
cdr3_aa: CASSQGNMNEKLFF
cdr3_nt: TGTGCCAGCAGCCAAGGGAACATGAATGAAAAACTGTTTTTT

clone_size: few
d_call: -
v_call: TRBV27
j_call: TRBJ2-5
cdr3_aa: CASSLGWGRKGVGQETQYF
cdr3_nt: TGTGCCAGCAGTTTAGGTTGGGGAAGGAAAGGAGTTGGGCAAGAGACCCAGTACTTC

clone_size: -
d_call: -
v_call: TRBV29-1
j_call: TRBJ2-1
cdr3_aa: CSGLNEQFF
cdr3_nt: TGCAGCGGCCTCAATGAGCAGTTCTTC

clone_size: -
d_call: -
v_call: TRBV5-4
j_call: TRBJ1-1
cdr3_aa: CASSLFGIDTEAFF
cdr3_nt: TGTGCCAGCAGCTTGTTTGGGATTGACACTGAAGCTTTCTTT

clone_size: -
d_call: -
v_call: TRBV29-1
j_call: TRBJ2-1
cdr3_aa: CSVEKRIDNEQFF
cdr3_nt: TGCAGCGTTGAAAAACGGATCGATAATGAGCAGTTCTTC

clone_size: -
d_call: TRBD1
v_call: TRBV29-1
j_call: TRBJ1-2
cdr3_aa: CSVEAFRDRASGGYTF
cdr3_nt: TGCAGCGTTGAAGCGTTCCGGGACAGGGCATCGGGGGGCTACACCTTC

clone_size: hyperexpanded
d_call: -
v_call: TRBV9
j_call: TRBJ1-2
cdr3_aa: CASSGRNYGYTF
cdr3_nt: TGTGCCAGCAGCGGCAGAAACTATGGCTACACCTTC

clone_size: once
d_call: -
v_call: TRBV7-2
j_call: TRBJ1-1
cdr3_aa: CASSLDVGGSGTEAFF
cdr3_nt: TGTGCCAGCAGCTTAGATGTGGGGGGGAGCGGCACTGAAGCTTTCTTT

clone_size: -
d_call: -
v_call: TRBV5-4
j_call: TRBJ1-4
cdr3_aa: CASSLEGGTNEKLFF
cdr3_nt: TGTGCCAGCAGCTTGGAAGGGGGAACTAATGAAAAACTGTTTTTT